This T cell receptor beta chain is from a study of cytomegalovirus exposure and HLA in healthy donors. Germline values: CDR1 SEHNR, CDR2 FQNEAQ (reference sequence). Deletions cut 0 bases from V and 0 bases from J, with 9 bases between. There are 17 residues in the CDR3. Primers: 60 Vbeta forward and 13 Jbeta reverse. The assay was immunoSEQ multiplex PCR, and TCRdb's table has in-frame clones only and misses some. The sample has about 170,000 clones, roughly 81% seen once. The clonotype originates from a man younger than 35 in good health and CMV-seropositive. The gene calls are TRBV7-9 and TRBJ1-6; D call uncertain. The specimen was PBMCs. CDR3 protein: CASSLASASSYNSPLHF. CDR3 sequence (DNA): TGTGCCAGCAGCTTAGCGTCCGCGAGCTCCTATAATTCACCCCTCCACTTT.